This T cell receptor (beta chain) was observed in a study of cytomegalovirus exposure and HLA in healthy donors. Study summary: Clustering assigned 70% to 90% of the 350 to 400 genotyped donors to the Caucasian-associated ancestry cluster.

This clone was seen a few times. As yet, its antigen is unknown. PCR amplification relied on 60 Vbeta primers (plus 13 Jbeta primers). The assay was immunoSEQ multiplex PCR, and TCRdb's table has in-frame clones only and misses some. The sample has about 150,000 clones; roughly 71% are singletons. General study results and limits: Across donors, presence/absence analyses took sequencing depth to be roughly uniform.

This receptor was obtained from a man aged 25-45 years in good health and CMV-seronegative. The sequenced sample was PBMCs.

CDR3 in DNA: TGTGCCAGCAGCCCCTATTTGCAGGGAATCACTGAAGCTTTCTTT. Amino acid sequence: CASSPYLQGITEAFF. The chain employs TRBV9 and TRBJ1-1; TRBD1 is a possible D gene (5 bases). V gave up 4 bases and J gave up 4 bases, with 17 bases separating them. Looked up from germline, CDR1 is SGDLS and CDR2 is YYNGEE. The CDR3 runs to 15 residues.